The T cell receptor (beta chain) described here comes from a study of CD8 T cells in Susac syndrome. CDR1 is SEHNR and CDR2 is FQNEAQ in the germline V gene (reference sequence). V was cut by 5 bases and J by 1 base, with 14 bases left in between. The CDR3 loop spans 16 amino acids. Random hexamers were used to reverse transcribe an amount of about 0.5 to 1 ug RNA. TCRdb used MiXCR to reprocess the immunoSEQ multiplex PCR reads, holding one entry per CDR3 protein. This sample has 200,000 to 250,000 distinct CDR3 sequences, with 90% to 95% found just once. Material: CD4+ T cells from PBMCs. The gene calls are TRBV7-9 and TRBJ2-2; possible D gene TRBD2, 5 bases. The TCR was taken from a human donor with multiple sclerosis. CDR3: CASSAGLTLNTGELFF. For the CDR3, the DNA is TGTGCCAGCAGCGCGGGCCTTACCCTGAACACCGGGGAGCTGTTTTTT.